The TCR beta chain described here comes from a study of technical replicates of blood from several donors. Generated by immunoSEQ multiplex PCR, the TCRdb table keeps only in-frame clones and is missing some. This sample has approximately 85,000 clones, with approximately 95% found just once. Per germline, CDR1 MNHNS and CDR2 SASEGT. V dropped 6 bases and J dropped 5 bases, with 20 bases sitting between them. CDR3 length equals 15 residues. The sequencing input was T cells isolated from PBMCs. The TCR comes from a human donor in good health. The chain combines TRBV6-1 with TRBJ2-7; D not certain. The CDR3 DNA is TGTGCCAGCAGAGACACCTTCGTTGTTCGCAACGAGCAGTACTTC. Translation gives CASRDTFVVRNEQYF.